This TCR beta chain stems from a study of T cells in Graves' hyperthyroidism and ophthalmopathy. Study results and caveats: Blood also contained most expanded thyroid clonotypes above 0.001.

This CDR3 spans 11 amino acids. From germline, CDR1 is SSHAT and CDR2 FNYEAQ (reference sequence). Criteria for exclusion of patients were uncontrolled infection, other autoimmune disease, pregnancy or lactation. Diagnosing involved the use of clinical symptoms, serum thyroxine and TRAb, thyroid ultrasound and orbital computed tomography. An approximately 9.8 ml volume of fresh peripheral blood provided the PBMCs. Note on this clonotype: Its cognate antigen is unknown. Sequence at one end of the junction differs from germline and may be a read error.

Using RNA transcripts as the source, TCR beta CDR3 regions were amplified. The HTBI primer set drove a first-round RT-PCR of the TCR CDR3. MiXCR, run by TCRdb on the multiplex PCR reads, gives a single entry per CDR3 protein. Of roughly 100,000 distinct CDR3 sequences in the sample, around 50% are singletons; the top ten hold about 28%. The chain uses TRBV7-7 and TRBJ2-3; D is unclear. This sequence was found in a man aged 35 to 55 with Graves' hyperthyroidism. Sequenced: blood. CDR3 bases: TGTGCTAGCACCGGCACAGATACGCAGTATTTT. Translated: CASTGTDTQYF.